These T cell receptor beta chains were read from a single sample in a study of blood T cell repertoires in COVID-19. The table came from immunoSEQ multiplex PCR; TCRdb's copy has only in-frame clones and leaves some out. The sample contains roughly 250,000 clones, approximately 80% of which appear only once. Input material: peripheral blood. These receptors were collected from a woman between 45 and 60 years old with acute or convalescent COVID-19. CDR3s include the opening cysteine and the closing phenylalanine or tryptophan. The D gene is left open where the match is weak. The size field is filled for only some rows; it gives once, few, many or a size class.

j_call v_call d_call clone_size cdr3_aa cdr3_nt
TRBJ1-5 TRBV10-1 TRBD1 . CASNRGLQPQHF TGCGCCAGCAACAGGGGCCTTCAGCCCCAGCATTTT
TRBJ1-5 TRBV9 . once CASSVAGVTGQPQHF TGTGCCAGCAGCGTAGCAGGGGTCACCGGTCAGCCCCAGCATTTT
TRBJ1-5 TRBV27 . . CASSLYGENDQPQHF TGTGCCAGCAGTTTATACGGGGAGAACGATCAGCCCCAGCATTTT
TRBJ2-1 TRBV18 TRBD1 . CASSMDRGPYNEQFF TGTGCCAGCTCAATGGACAGGGGACCCTACAATGAGCAGTTCTTC
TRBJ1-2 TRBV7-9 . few CASRNSNYGYTF TGTGCCAGCAGGAACAGTAACTATGGCTACACCTTC
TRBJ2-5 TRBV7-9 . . CASSLVGGLGETQYF TGTGCCAGCAGCTTAGTCGGGGGTCTAGGAGAGACCCAGTACTTC
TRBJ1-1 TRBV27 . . CASRASGAGSGTEAFF TGTGCCAGCAGGGCAAGTGGGGCTGGGTCCGGGACTGAAGCTTTCTTT
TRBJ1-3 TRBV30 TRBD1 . CAWSIRTGTLGGNTIYF TGTGCCTGGAGTATTAGGACAGGGACGCTTGGAGGAAACACCATATATTTT
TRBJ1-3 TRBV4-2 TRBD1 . CASSPGTGREGSGNTIYF TGTGCCAGCAGCCCCGGGACAGGGAGAGAGGGCTCTGGAAACACCATATATTTT
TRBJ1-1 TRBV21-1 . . CASSKALGGGTEAFF TGTGCCAGCAGCAAAGCGCTGGGGGGGGGTACTGAAGCTTTCTTT
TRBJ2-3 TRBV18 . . CASSPNTDTQYF TGTGCCAGCTCGCCTAACACAGATACGCAGTATTTT
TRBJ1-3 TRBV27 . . CASSSLGGNADTIYF TGTGCCAGCAGTTCTCTGGGAGGGAACGCCGACACCATATATTTT
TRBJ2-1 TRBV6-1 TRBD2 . CASSEHSGGAYNEQFF TGTGCCAGCAGTGAACATAGCGGGGGGGCCTACAATGAGCAGTTCTTC
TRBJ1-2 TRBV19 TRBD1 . CASSMARGLGGYTF TGTGCCAGTAGTATGGCCAGGGGGCTGGGTGGCTACACCTTC
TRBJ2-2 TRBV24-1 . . CATQQVNTGELFF TGTGCCACCCAGCAGGTGAACACCGGGGAGCTGTTTTTT
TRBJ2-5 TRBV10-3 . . CAIAREQETQYF TGTGCCATTGCCCGCGAACAAGAGACCCAGTACTTC
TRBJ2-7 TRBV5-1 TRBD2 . CASSLGTSGTIVEQYF TGCGCCAGCAGCCTTGGGACTAGCGGGACCATAGTGGAGCAGTACTTC
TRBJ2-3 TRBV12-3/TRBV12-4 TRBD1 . CASETGGGDTQYF TGTGCCAGCGAGACAGGGGGCGGGGATACGCAGTATTTT
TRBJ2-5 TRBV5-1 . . CASSLARTASETQYF TGCGCCAGCAGCTTGGCCCGGACAGCTTCGGAGACCCAGTACTTC
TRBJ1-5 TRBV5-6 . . CASSYRASGGEPQHF TGTGCCAGCAGCTATCGGGCATCCGGAGGGGAGCCCCAGCATTTT
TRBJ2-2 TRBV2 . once CASSEARGTGELFF TGTGCCAGCAGTGAAGCGCGGGGCACCGGGGAGCTGTTTTTT
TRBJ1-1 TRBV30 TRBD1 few CAWSRTGSMNTEAFF TGTGCCTGGAGTCGGACAGGTAGTATGAACACTGAAGCTTTCTTT
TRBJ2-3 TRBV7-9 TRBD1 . CASNGQGSTDTQYF TGTGCCAGCAACGGACAGGGCAGCACAGATACGCAGTATTTT
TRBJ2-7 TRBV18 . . CASSPPGLTLYEQYF TGTGCCAGCTCACCACCGGGCCTGACACTTTACGAGCAGTACTTC
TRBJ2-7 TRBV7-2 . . CASSAPGREQYF TGTGCCAGCAGCGCGCCAGGGCGCGAGCAGTACTTC
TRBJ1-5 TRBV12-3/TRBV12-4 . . CASSSEGNQPQHF TGTGCCAGCAGTTCGGAGGGCAATCAGCCCCAGCATTTT
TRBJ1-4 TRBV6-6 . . CASSPRGRRANEKLFF TGTGCCAGCAGCCCGAGGGGGAGAAGGGCTAATGAAAAACTGTTTTTT
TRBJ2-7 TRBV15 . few CATSKMTSENYEQYF TGTGCCACCAGCAAAATGACTAGTGAAAACTACGAGCAGTACTTC
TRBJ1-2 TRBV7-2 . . CASSFGGYGYTF TGTGCCAGCAGCTTTGGGGGGTATGGCTACACCTTC
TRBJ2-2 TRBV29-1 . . CSVGSGTNTGELFF TGCAGCGTTGGTAGCGGTACGAACACCGGGGAGCTGTTTTTT
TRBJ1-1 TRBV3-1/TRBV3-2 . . CASSQAGMNTEAFF TGTGCCAGCAGCCAAGCAGGGATGAACACTGAAGCTTTCTTT
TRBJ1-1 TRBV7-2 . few CASSWEIRSTEAFF TGTGCCAGCAGCTGGGAGATACGGAGCACTGAAGCTTTCTTT
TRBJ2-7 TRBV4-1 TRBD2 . CASSPGLAGGSYEQYF TGCGCCAGCAGCCCGGGACTAGCGGGAGGTTCTTACGAGCAGTACTTC
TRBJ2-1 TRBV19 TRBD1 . CASSSGQGRDEQFF TGTGCCAGTAGCTCTGGACAGGGTAGGGATGAGCAGTTCTTC
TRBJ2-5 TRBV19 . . CASSETVQETQYF TGTGCCAGTAGTGAGACAGTACAAGAGACCCAGTACTTC
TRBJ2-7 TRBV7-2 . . CASSSHRVFEQYF TGTGCCAGCAGCTCACACAGGGTTTTCGAGCAGTACTTC
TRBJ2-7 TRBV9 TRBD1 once CASSSRDSPYEQYF TGTGCCAGCAGCTCCAGGGACAGTCCGTACGAGCAGTACTTC
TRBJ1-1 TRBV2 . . CASRKTSRGTGPEAFF TGTGCCAGCCGTAAGACTTCCCGGGGAACCGGCCCTGAAGCTTTCTTT
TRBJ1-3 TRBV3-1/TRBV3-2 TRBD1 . CASSFPGGLGNTIYF TGTGCCAGCAGCTTTCCAGGGGGACTTGGAAACACCATATATTTT
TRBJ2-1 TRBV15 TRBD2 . CATSRETSPYNEQFF TGTGCCACCAGCAGGGAGACTAGCCCATACAATGAGCAGTTCTTC
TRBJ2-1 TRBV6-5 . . CASSYSNSPGYNEQFF TGTGCCAGCAGTTACTCGAATAGCCCCGGCTACAATGAGCAGTTCTTC
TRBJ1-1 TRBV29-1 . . CSVAPHRSTEAFF TGCAGCGTTGCCCCCCACAGGTCCACTGAAGCTTTCTTT
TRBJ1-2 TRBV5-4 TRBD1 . CASSKPGGAIYGYTF TGTGCCAGCAGCAAACCAGGGGGCGCGATCTATGGCTACACCTTC
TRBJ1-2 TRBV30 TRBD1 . CAWSLPRGQGTIQRYTF TGTGCCTGGAGCCTCCCACGCGGACAGGGAACAATCCAGCGCTACACCTTC